The text below deals with one TCR beta chain. No antigen is known for it. At one end, the junction sequence differs from germline, possibly due to a read error. The data stem from a study of tumor-infiltrating lymphocytes in primary liver carcinoma. This CDR3 comprises 15 residues. Per the germline V gene, CDR1 is SQVTM and CDR2 is ANQGSEA. Co-extraction of both nucleic acids (RNA and DNA) used about 18-34 mg of unsorted bulk tissue. The patients lived with chronic HBV infection and had not yet received any treatment. Constant-region priming of about 520 ng total RNA yielded TCR beta cDNA. Three nested multiplex PCR rounds, a slightly modified ARM-PCR method, built the TCR beta libraries. A C-beta reverse primer was combined with TRBV1-TRBV30 forward primers in the first two PCR rounds, and each round had approximately 10 cycles. Each CDR3 protein gets one entry after TCRdb re-called the multiplex PCR reads with MiXCR. The repertoire holds roughly 200,000 distinct CDR3 sequences, with around four fifths as singletons.

Study-level results: No more than about 8-24% of top clones could be seen in all five tumor regions.

The chain carries TRBV29-1 and TRBJ1-1; TRBD1 matches 9 bases. The TCR originated in a man aged 40-49 years with primary liver carcinoma and hepatitis B virus infection. Sequencing used tumor tissue from primary liver carcinoma. The chain's CDR3 is CRGTGGWGMNTEAFF. In DNA form, the CDR3 reads TGCAGAGGTACAGGGGGCTGGGGGATGAACACAGAAGCTTTCTTT.